These 26 T cell receptor beta chains were all obtained from the same sample, sequenced in a study of blood T cell repertoires in COVID-19. Here immunoSEQ multiplex PCR was the method, and the copy in TCRdb shows in-frame clones only, minus some. The sample gives 300,000 or so clones, roughly 88% of which show up once; around 1.6% is in the top ten. Sequenced input: peripheral blood. Source of these receptors: a woman between 50 and 59 years old with acute or convalescent COVID-19.

V is TRBV3-1 (or the pseudogene TRBV3-2) and J is TRBJ2-1; 8 bases map to TRBD1. Germline assignment: CDR1 LGHDT and CDR2 YNNKEL (reference sequence). This CDR3 contains 13 residues. Trimming took 2 bases from V and 7 from J; bases not matched to a gene: 1. CDR3 nucleotides: TGTGCCAGCAGCCAAAGACAGGGGAATGAGCAGTTCTTC. As protein: CASSQRQGNEQFF.

The chain combines TRBV30 with TRBJ2-1; TRBD2 aligns across 9 bases. The ends lost 8 bases at V and 4 bases at J; junction bases unmatched: 9. The germline CDR1 and CDR2 sequences are GTSNPN and SVGIG (reference sequence). The CDR3 has 14 residues. This chain's CDR3 is CAGKLAGSYNEQFF. The CDR3 DNA is TGTGCCGGAAAACTAGCGGGCTCATACAATGAGCAGTTCTTC.

The V gene is TRBV2, the J gene TRBJ2-5; a weak D match, TRBD1 (6 bases). Trimming cost V 5 bases and J 4 bases, with 20 bases left between them. The CDR3 is 16 amino acids. CDR1 and CDR2 (germline): SNHLY, FYNNEI. CDR3 loop: CASSLYRDTAGETQYF. The CDR3 bases are TGTGCCAGCAGTCTATACCGGGACACCGCCGGAGAGACCCAGTACTTC.

The chain recombines TRBV28 with TRBJ1-4; D gene unclear. The V and J ends lost 5 bases and 0 bases respectively, with 16 bases between them. The CDR3 is 17 amino acids. CDR1 and CDR2 from the germline V gene are MDHEN and SYDVKM. CDR3 coding DNA: TGTGCCAGCAGTCCCCACCTCAACAGAGCAACTAATGAAAAACTGTTTTTT. It is translated as CASSPHLNRATNEKLFF.

This chain uses TRBV4-3 with TRBJ1-1; a possible D gene is TRBD1 (6 bases). V lost 4 bases and J 0 bases, leaving 9 bases between the germline ends. Germline loops: CDR1 LGHNA, CDR2 YSLEER. The CDR3 is made up of 14 amino acids. The chain's CDR3 is CASSPGHMNTEAFF. For the CDR3, the DNA is TGCGCCAGCAGCCCGGGACACATGAACACTGAAGCTTTCTTT.

The V gene is TRBV10-3, the J gene TRBJ1-6; 7 bases line up with TRBD1. J gave up 4 bases and V 11 bases, and 14 bases lay outside the gene matches. CDR3 length equals 16 residues. Per germline, CDR1 ENHRY and CDR2 SYGVKD. The CDR3 nucleotides are TGTGCCTCCGAACCCGGGACAGCCGTTTATAATTCACCCCTCCACTTT. This codes for CASEPGTAVYNSPLHF.

The chain joins TRBV10-3 to TRBJ1-1; D is undetermined. From germline, CDR1 is ENHRY and CDR2 SYGVKD. CDR3 length: 14 residues. V was trimmed by 7 bases and J by 5 bases, leaving 17 bases between them. The CDR3 loop is CAITVATSGTEAFF. The CDR3 coding sequence is TGTGCCATCACCGTAGCCACCTCGGGGACTGAAGCTTTCTTT.

The rearrangement links TRBV18 to TRBJ1-5, with D possibly TRBD1 on 6 matching bases. V was clipped by 2 bases and J by 2 bases, with 16 bases between them. The CDR3 is 17 residues long. Germline loops: CDR1 KGHSH, CDR2 LQKENI. CDR3 region: CASSPGINRARNQPQHF. The CDR3 DNA is TGTGCCAGCTCACCAGGGATAAACAGGGCCCGCAATCAGCCCCAGCATTTT. Looking up the rest from reference TRBV18 and TRBJ1-5 gives the full variable domain: NAGVMQNPRHLVRRRGQEARLRCSPMKGHSHVYWYRQLPEEGLKFMVYLQKENIIDESGMPKERFSAEFPKEGPSILRIQQVVRGDSAAYFCASSPGINRARNQPQHFGDGTRLSIL.

CDR3 sequence (DNA): TGTGCCAGCAGCACAGACAGGGGCCTCACCGGGGAGCTGTTTTTT. Translating gives CASSTDRGLTGELFF. V is TRBV7-9 and J is TRBJ2-2; the match to TRBD1 covers 8 bases. The CDR3 extends over 15 amino acids. Germline V gene data show CDR1 as SEHNR and CDR2 as FQNEAQ (reference sequence). Trimming took 5 bases from V and 4 from J; bases not matched to a gene: 6.

This clone has just a few counts. The chain has TRBV9 and TRBJ1-1, with 9 nucleotides matching TRBD1. V lost 4 bases, J lost 3 bases, and 7 bases stayed unmatched. This CDR3 has 15 residues. Germline values: CDR1 SGDLS, CDR2 YYNGEE. This CDR3 reads CASSTVRDRDTEAFF. CDR3 DNA sequence: TGTGCCAGCAGCACAGTCCGGGACAGGGACACTGAAGCTTTCTTT.

The chain combines TRBV6-1 with TRBJ2-7, with 7 bases that match TRBD2. The CDR3 extends over 14 amino acids. With 1 base clipped from V and 2 bases from J, the junction kept 2 bases outside the gene matches. Per germline, CDR1 MNHNS and CDR2 SASEGT. CDR3 region: CASSEGGTTYEQYF. CDR3 DNA sequence: TGTGCCAGCAGTGAAGGAGGGACTACCTACGAGCAGTACTTC.

The chain's CDR3 is CASSAGLAGAWTGELFF. The CDR3 DNA reads as TGTGCCAGCAGCGCCGGACTAGCGGGAGCGTGGACCGGGGAGCTGTTTTTT. The chain combines TRBV9 with TRBJ2-2; 13 nucleotides align to TRBD2. V was pared by 3 bases and J by 5 bases, with 7 bases of the junction left unmatched. The CDR3 length is 17 residues. Germline V lookup: CDR1 SGDLS, CDR2 YYNGEE.

The J gene is TRBJ1-2, the V gene TRBV18; 11 bases match TRBD1. The trim removed 2 bases at V and 5 bases at J, leaving 10 bases unmatched. Germline CDR1 KGHSH, CDR2 LQKENI. The length of the CDR3 is 17 residues. For the CDR3, the DNA is TGTGCCAGCTCACCAGGACAGGGGGCCGGTACAGGTTATGGCTACACCTTC. Translated, it gives CASSPGQGAGTGYGYTF.

The chain employs TRBV3-1 (or the pseudogene TRBV3-2) and TRBJ2-5; 8 bases line up with TRBD2. The V and J ends lost 0 bases and 13 bases, in that order; junction bases with no gene match: 10. Germline V gene lookup returns CDR1 LGHDT and CDR2 YNNKEL (reference sequence). This CDR3 contains 14 residues. Written as DNA, the CDR3 is TGTGCCAGCAGCCAAGACCCGGGGGGGTCAATTCCGTACTTC. It codes for CASSQDPGGSIPYF.

The rearrangement uses TRBV7-9 and TRBJ2-1; a possible D gene is TRBD2 (6 bases). CDR1 and CDR2 from the germline V gene are SEHNR and FQNEAQ (reference sequence). The CDR3 is 16 amino acids. V shed 4 bases and J shed 9 bases, with 22 bases lying between them. CDR3 region: CASSSTRDFDSGEQFF. In DNA, the CDR3 is TGTGCCAGCAGCTCGACCCGGGACTTCGATAGCGGTGAGCAGTTCTTC.

This clone was observed a handful of times. V and J are TRBV6-5 and TRBJ2-7, with 7 bases identical to TRBD2. This CDR3 is built from 14 residues. V lost 6 bases and J lost 4; bases outside the gene matches: 9. CDR1 and CDR2 (germline): MNHEY, SVGAGI. The CDR3 here is CASRPTSSAYEQYF. The CDR3 nucleotides are TGTGCCAGCAGGCCGACTAGCTCTGCATACGAGCAGTACTTC.

The chain has TRBV28 and TRBJ1-2; tentatively, D is TRBD1 (5 bases). The ends were cut back, 0 bases at V and 6 bases at J, with 11 bases in the middle. Germline V CDR1 and CDR2: MDHEN, SYDVKM. The CDR3 covers 14 residues. CDR3 sequence (DNA): TGTGCCAGCAGTTTATGGCTCAGGGAGGATGGCTACACCTTC. Translating gives CASSLWLREDGYTF.

The chain carries TRBV28 and TRBJ1-3; 9 nucleotides agree with TRBD1. The CDR3 is 15 amino acids. Germline V gene sequence: CDR1 MDHEN, CDR2 SYDVKM. V lost 3 bases, J lost 2 bases, and 2 bases stayed unmatched. CDR3 loop: CASSFWTGAGNTIYF. The DNA of the CDR3 is TGTGCCAGCAGTTTTTGGACAGGGGCTGGAAACACCATATATTTT.

The V call is TRBV15, the J call TRBJ2-7; TRBD1 matches 7 bases. The CDR3 has 15 residues. Trimming removed 0 bases from V and 3 bases from J; junction bases left unmatched: 5. The V gene's germline CDR1 is LNHNV and CDR2 YYDKDF (reference sequence). The CDR3 nucleotides are TGTGCCACCAGCAGAGAATTCCGGGACAGCTACGAGCAGTACTTC. Protein sequence: CATSREFRDSYEQYF.

The chain carries TRBV19 and TRBJ2-5, with TRBD1 identical over 8 bases. This CDR3 has 15 residues. From germline, CDR1 is LNHDA and CDR2 SQIVND (reference sequence). The ends lost 1 base at V and 4 bases at J; junction bases unmatched: 5. The CDR3 nucleotides are TGTGCCAGTAGTATAGCAGGACAGGGTGGAGAGACCCAGTACTTC. Its translation: CASSIAGQGGETQYF.

This clone has a single count. The gene calls are TRBV2 and TRBJ2-5; possible D gene TRBD1, 5 bases. CDR1 is SNHLY, CDR2 FYNNEI, per germline. This CDR3 region has 14 residues. The ends were cut back, 4 bases at V and 1 base at J, with 10 bases in the middle. The CDR3 region has the DNA TGTGCCAGCAGTGGGGCGACAGTCCAAGAGACCCAGTACTTC. It encodes CASSGATVQETQYF. The full variable domain, its missing parts supplied by reference TRBV2 and TRBJ2-5, is EPEVTQTPSHQVTQMGQEVILRCVPISNHLYFYWYRQILGQKVEFLVSFYNNEISEKSEIFDDQFSVERPDGSNFTLKIRSTKLEDSAMYFCASSGATVQETQYFGPGTRLLVL.

The chain employs TRBV19 and TRBJ2-7, with a tentative D call TRBD1 (5 bases). There are 19 residues in the CDR3. Germline lookup yields CDR1 LNHDA and CDR2 SQIVND (reference sequence). Trimming left V 7 bases short and J 2 bases short, with 30 bases between. The CDR3 DNA is TGTGCCAGTATCGCCCCAAACGGACGACCGAAGGGGTTCACCTACGAGCAGTACTTC. Protein sequence: CASIAPNGRPKGFTYEQYF.

The rearrangement joins TRBV11-2 to TRBJ2-3; the match to TRBD2 covers 11 bases. Trimming cost V 3 bases and J 5 bases; bases outside gene matches: 7. The CDR3 length is 16 residues. Looked up from germline, CDR1 is SGHAT and CDR2 is FQNNGV. The CDR3: CASSLGLAAPLDTQYF. CDR3 nucleotide sequence: TGTGCCAGCAGCTTGGGACTAGCGGCTCCATTAGATACGCAGTATTTT.

The chain combines TRBV11-3 with TRBJ2-1, with TRBD2 matching over 9 bases. J lost 8 bases, V lost 3 bases, and 5 bases had no gene match. The CDR3 runs 14 residues. Germline V gene lookup returns CDR1 SGHNT and CDR2 YENEEA. DNA of the CDR3: TGTGCCAGCAGCTTCGCGGGAGGGCCCGATGAGCAGTTCTTC. This codes for CASSFAGGPDEQFF.

The chain carries TRBV27 and TRBJ1-1; D is unresolved. The germline V gene encodes CDR1 MNHEY and CDR2 SMNVEV (reference sequence). CDR3 size: 16 residues. Trimming removed 5 bases at V and 0 bases at J, with 16 bases between. The DNA of the CDR3 is TGTGCCAGCAGTCCCATACAGTACCCCATGAACACTGAAGCTTTCTTT. Translated, it gives CASSPIQYPMNTEAFF.

This chain links TRBV3-1 (or the pseudogene TRBV3-2) with TRBJ2-2, with TRBD2 matching 12 bases. The CDR3 loop spans 16 amino acids. Germline loops: CDR1 LGHDT, CDR2 YNNKEL (reference sequence). With 4 bases clipped from V and 6 bases from J, the junction kept 6 bases outside the gene matches. The CDR3 loop is CASSPGLAGGPGELFF. The CDR3 DNA reads as TGTGCCAGCAGCCCCGGTCTAGCGGGAGGGCCCGGGGAGCTGTTTTTT.